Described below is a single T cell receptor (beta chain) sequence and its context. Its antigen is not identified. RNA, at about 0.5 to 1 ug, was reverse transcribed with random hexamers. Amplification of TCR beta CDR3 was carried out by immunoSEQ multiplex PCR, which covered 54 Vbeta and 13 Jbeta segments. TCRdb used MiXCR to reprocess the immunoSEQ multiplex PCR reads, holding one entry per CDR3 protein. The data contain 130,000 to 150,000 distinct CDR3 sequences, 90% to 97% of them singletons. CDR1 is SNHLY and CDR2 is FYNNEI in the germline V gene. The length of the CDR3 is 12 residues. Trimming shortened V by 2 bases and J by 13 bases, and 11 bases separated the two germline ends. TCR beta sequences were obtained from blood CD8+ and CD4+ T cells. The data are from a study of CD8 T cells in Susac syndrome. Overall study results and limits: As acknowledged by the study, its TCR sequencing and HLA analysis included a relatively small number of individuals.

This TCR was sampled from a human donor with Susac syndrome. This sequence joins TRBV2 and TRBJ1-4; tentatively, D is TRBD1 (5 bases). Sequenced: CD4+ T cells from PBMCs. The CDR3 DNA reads TGTGCCAGCAGTGAAAGGAGTGGGGCACTGTTTTTT. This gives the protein CASSERSGALFF.